The source of this TCR beta chain is a study of cytomegalovirus exposure and HLA in healthy donors. Overall study context: Around 80 million unique TCR sequences came from HLA-typed donors in an early release. Among 350 to 500 genotyped donors, around 81% fell in the Caucasian-associated ancestry cluster.

Study-wide results and limits: The study had only CMV serostatus as immune exposure information. Earlier analysis yielded a pattern in which most TCR beta V segments were productive about 87% or about 30% of the time.

This CDR3 comprises 16 residues. Trimming stripped 0 bases from V and 0 bases from J, with 10 bases between. Germline CDR1 is WNHNN and CDR2 is SYGVQD (reference sequence). PCR amplification relied on 60 Vbeta primers (plus 13 Jbeta primers). The method was immunoSEQ multiplex PCR; TCRdb's version includes in-frame clones alone and lacks a portion of them. In total, the table holds 90,000 to 130,000 clones. Regarding this clone: The antigen is not known.

The rearrangement links TRBV10-1 to TRBJ2-3; D not resolved. This sequence originates from a man between 40 and 49 years old in good health and CMV-seropositive. The sample was PBMCs. CDR3 bases: TGCGCCAGCAGTGAGTCAACTTCCCCTAGCACAGATACGCAGTATTTT. This encodes CASSESTSPSTDTQYF.